This TCR beta chain comes out of a study of T cell responses to AZD1222 COVID-19 vaccine. Study-wide results and limits: Researchers report vaccine-associated CD4 TCRs spanning spike, with dominance at 160-218 and 743-854. The study identified only six AZD1222 recipients as seropositive at baseline.

Details on this clone: As yet, its antigen is unknown.

Repertoires were generated with immunoSEQ multiplex PCR, while TCRdb's copy carries only in-frame clones and drops some. Of 110,000 to 150,000 clones in the sample, approximately 93% are singletons; the top ten hold 9% to 15%. Trimming pared 0 bases from V and 5 bases from J, leaving 7 bases between. Germline loops: CDR1 SGHTA, CDR2 FQGTGA. CDR3 size: 13 residues. The source was peripheral blood, collected after recovery from COVID-19. The V call is TRBV7-3, the J call TRBJ1-1, with a possible D match to TRBD1 (5 bases). The clonotype originates from an adult who had recovered from COVID-19. Here the CDR3 DNA reads TGTGCCAGCAGCTTAACTCAGGGAACTGAAGCTTTCTTT. This translates into CASSLTQGTEAFF.